Listed below are T cell receptor beta chains from one sample, sequenced in a study of response to subunit inactivated influenza vaccine. From the RT-PCR reads, TCRdb called clonotypes with MiXCR, one entry per CDR3 protein. Of approximately 500,000 distinct CDR3 sequences in the sample, 14% were seen once. Here the sequenced sample was PBMCs from blood, taken roughly 13 days after vaccination. These receptors were obtained from a man between 50 and 59 years old who received an inactivated influenza vaccine. Each CDR3 is given with its conserved first and last residue. A D gene is named only where the DNA matches it firmly. Not every row has a clone size; where given, it reads once, few, many or a size class.

DNA	CDR3	D	V	size	J
TGTGCCAGCAGCTTAGAAATAACTACCCGGTACTTC	CASSLEITTRYF	NA	TRBV7-8	many	TRBJ2-7
TGTGCCAGCAGCTTACACCGCCAAGAGACCCAGTACTTC	CASSLHRQETQYF	NA	TRBV11-2	few	TRBJ2-5
TGTGCCAGCAGTTGGACTAGCTCCACAGATACGCAGTATTTT	CASSWTSSTDTQYF	TRBD2	TRBV7-6	NA	TRBJ2-3
TGTGCCAGCAGCACCCACAGGGGGCTCAACACCGGGGAGCTGTTTTTT	CASSTHRGLNTGELFF	TRBD1	TRBV14	NA	TRBJ2-2
TGTGCCAGCAGCTTAGAAGCGGGAGGGCCGCGAGAGCAGTACTTC	CASSLEAGGPREQYF	TRBD2	TRBV7-9	NA	TRBJ2-7
TGTGCCAGCAGCTTACAGGACATCGAGCAGTACTTC	CASSLQDIEQYF	NA	TRBV6-2/TRBV6-3	NA	TRBJ2-7
TGTGCCAGCAGTCCCACCGGACAGGGTCGCTATGGCTACACCTTC	CASSPTGQGRYGYTF	TRBD1	TRBV2	NA	TRBJ1-2
TGTGCCAGCAGCCCCCCAGGCACAGATACGCAGTATTTT	CASSPPGTDTQYF	NA	TRBV18	many	TRBJ2-3
TGCAGTGCTCCTTACAGGGGGATCGCCTACGAGCAGTACTTC	CSAPYRGIAYEQYF	TRBD1	TRBV20-1	few	TRBJ2-7
TGCGCCAGCAGCTCGAACAGGGGAGACTATGGCTACACCTTC	CASSSNRGDYGYTF	TRBD1	TRBV5-1	NA	TRBJ1-2
TGTGCCAGCAGCCTAAGGGGGCAGGGGGAGACCCAGTACTTC	CASSLRGQGETQYF	TRBD1	TRBV6-1	NA	TRBJ2-5
TGTGCCAGCAGTGAAATGAGGGTAGGACAGCCCCAGCATTTT	CASSEMRVGQPQHF	NA	TRBV6-1	few	TRBJ1-5
TGTGCCAGCAGCGTAGAAGGACAGGACTACGAGCAGTACTTC	CASSVEGQDYEQYF	TRBD1	TRBV9	NA	TRBJ2-7
TGTGCCAGCAGTTTCCGATTGGGCACTGAAGCTTTCTTT	CASSFRLGTEAFF	NA	TRBV6-6	few	TRBJ1-1
TGTGCCAGCAGCTTGGCCGGACTAGCGGGAGTCGAGCAGTACTTC	CASSLAGLAGVEQYF	TRBD2	TRBV7-9	few	TRBJ2-7
TGTGCCAGCAGGAGACAGGGGGCATTAGGCACAGATACGCAGTATTTT	CASRRQGALGTDTQYF	TRBD1	TRBV5-5	few	TRBJ2-3
TGTGCCATCAGTGAGTCCGGTGGGAAAGAGACCCAGTACTTC	CAISESGGKETQYF	NA	TRBV10-3	NA	TRBJ2-5
TGTGCCACCAGCAAACGACTAGCGGGAGGTTCGACTAGCACAGATACGCAGTATTTT	CATSKRLAGGSTSTDTQYF	TRBD2	TRBV15	NA	TRBJ2-3
TGTGCCAGCAGAAACATCCAGGGGAGCGAGCAGTACTTC	CASRNIQGSEQYF	NA	TRBV27	few	TRBJ2-7
TGCAGTGCTAGAGGGGCCCCGGACAGCCAAGAGACCCAGTACTTC	CSARGAPDSQETQYF	NA	TRBV20-1	few	TRBJ2-5
TGTGCCAGCAGTTACTCCAGGGGGTATGGCTACACCTTC	CASSYSRGYGYTF	TRBD1	TRBV6-2/TRBV6-3	NA	TRBJ1-2
TGTGCCAGCAGGTTCGGGACAGGGACGACAGATACGCAGTATTTT	CASRFGTGTTDTQYF	TRBD1	TRBV5-8	few	TRBJ2-3
TGCAGTGCTAGAGGTGGGGACTCGCACACAGATACGCAGTATTTT	CSARGGDSHTDTQYF	NA	TRBV20-1	few	TRBJ2-3
NA	CASSSSGGAGVYNEQFF	NA	TRBV28	NA	TRBJ2-1
TGTGCCAGCAGCCGTGTGGGCTACACCTTC	CASSRVGYTF	NA	TRBV12-3/TRBV12-4	few	TRBJ1-2
TGCAGTGCTAGTGGGCGGACCAGAGATTACAATGAGCAGTTCTTC	CSASGRTRDYNEQFF	NA	TRBV20-1	NA	TRBJ2-1
TGTGCCAGTAGCCCCTCGCGGCTGGGTGAGCAGTTCTTC	CASSPSRLGEQFF	NA	TRBV19	few	TRBJ2-1